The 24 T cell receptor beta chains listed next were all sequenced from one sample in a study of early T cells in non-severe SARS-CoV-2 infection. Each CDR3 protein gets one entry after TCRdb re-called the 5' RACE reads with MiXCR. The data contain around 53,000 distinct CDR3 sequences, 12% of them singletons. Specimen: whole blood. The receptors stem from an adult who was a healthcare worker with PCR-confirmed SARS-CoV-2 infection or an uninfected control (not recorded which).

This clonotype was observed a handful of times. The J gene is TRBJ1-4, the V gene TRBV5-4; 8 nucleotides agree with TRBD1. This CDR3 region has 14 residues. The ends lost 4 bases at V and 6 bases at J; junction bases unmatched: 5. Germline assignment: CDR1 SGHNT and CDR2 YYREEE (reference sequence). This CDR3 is CASSKQGVDEKLFF. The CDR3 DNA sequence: TGTGCCAGCAGCAAACAGGGGGTCGATGAAAAACTGTTTTTT.

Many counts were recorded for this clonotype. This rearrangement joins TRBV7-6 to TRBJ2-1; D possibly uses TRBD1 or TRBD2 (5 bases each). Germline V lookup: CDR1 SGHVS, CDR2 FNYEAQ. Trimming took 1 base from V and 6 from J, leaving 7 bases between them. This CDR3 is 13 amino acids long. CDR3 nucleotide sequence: TGTGCCAGCAGCTTAGGAGGGACCAATGAGCAGTTCTTC. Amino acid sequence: CASSLGGTNEQFF.

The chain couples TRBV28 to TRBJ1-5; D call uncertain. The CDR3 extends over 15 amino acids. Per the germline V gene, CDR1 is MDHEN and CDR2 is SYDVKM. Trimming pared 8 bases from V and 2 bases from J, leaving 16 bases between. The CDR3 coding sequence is TGTGCCAGCGCCCGTGTCCAGGACGGCAATCAGCCCCAGCATTTT. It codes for CASARVQDGNQPQHF.

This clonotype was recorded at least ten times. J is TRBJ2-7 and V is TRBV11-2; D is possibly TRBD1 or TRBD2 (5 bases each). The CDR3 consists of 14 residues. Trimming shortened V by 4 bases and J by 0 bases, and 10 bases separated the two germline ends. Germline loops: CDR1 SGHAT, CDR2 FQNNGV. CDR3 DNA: TGTGCCAGCAGCTCCGGGACGATCTCCTACGAGCAGTACTTC. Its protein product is CASSSGTISYEQYF.

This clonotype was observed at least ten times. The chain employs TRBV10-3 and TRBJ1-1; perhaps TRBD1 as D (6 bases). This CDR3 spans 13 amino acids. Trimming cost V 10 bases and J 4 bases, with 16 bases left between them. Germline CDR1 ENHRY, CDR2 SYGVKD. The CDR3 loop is CATGSGVGTEAFF. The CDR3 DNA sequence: TGTGCCACCGGGTCAGGGGTTGGCACTGAAGCTTTCTTT.

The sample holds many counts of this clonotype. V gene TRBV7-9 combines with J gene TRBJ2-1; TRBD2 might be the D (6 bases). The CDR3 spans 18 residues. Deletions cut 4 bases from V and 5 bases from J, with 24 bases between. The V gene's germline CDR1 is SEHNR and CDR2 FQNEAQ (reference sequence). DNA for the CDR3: TGTGCCAGCAGCTCCCTCCGACAAGGACTACCCACACACAATGAGCAGTTCTTC. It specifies CASSSLRQGLPTHNEQFF.

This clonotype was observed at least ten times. The CDR3 region is CASTGPNYGYTF. The CDR3, as DNA: TGTGCCAGCACGGGTCCCAACTATGGCTACACCTTC. This sequence joins TRBV6-2 or TRBV6-3 and TRBJ1-2, with no clear D. This CDR3 region has 12 residues. V dropped 7 bases and J dropped 2 bases, with 8 bases sitting between them. Germline lookup yields CDR1 MNHEY and CDR2 SVGEGT.

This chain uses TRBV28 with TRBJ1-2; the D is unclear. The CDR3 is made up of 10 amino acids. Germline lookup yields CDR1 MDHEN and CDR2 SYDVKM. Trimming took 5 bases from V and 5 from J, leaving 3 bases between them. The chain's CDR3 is CASSRYGYTF. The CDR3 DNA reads TGTGCCAGCAGTCGTTATGGCTACACCTTC.

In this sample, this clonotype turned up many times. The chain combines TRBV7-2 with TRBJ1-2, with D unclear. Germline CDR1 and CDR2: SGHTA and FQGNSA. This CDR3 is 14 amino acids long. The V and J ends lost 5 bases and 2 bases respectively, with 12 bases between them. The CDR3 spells CASSRMEVNYGYTF. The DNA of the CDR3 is TGTGCCAGCAGCCGGATGGAAGTGAACTATGGCTACACCTTC.

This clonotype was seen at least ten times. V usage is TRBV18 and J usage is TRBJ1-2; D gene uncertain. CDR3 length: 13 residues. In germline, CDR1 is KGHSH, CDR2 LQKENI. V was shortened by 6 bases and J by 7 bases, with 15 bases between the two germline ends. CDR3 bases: TGTGCCAGCTCTTACACCCAAGCGGGTGGCTACACCTTC. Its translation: CASSYTQAGGYTF.

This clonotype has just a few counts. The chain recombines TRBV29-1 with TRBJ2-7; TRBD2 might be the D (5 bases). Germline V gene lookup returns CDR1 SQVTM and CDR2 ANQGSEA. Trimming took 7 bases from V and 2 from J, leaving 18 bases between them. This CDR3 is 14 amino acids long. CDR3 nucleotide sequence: TGCAGCGCAGGTTCGTGGGGAGTGACCTACGAGCAGTACTTC. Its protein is CSAGSWGVTYEQYF.

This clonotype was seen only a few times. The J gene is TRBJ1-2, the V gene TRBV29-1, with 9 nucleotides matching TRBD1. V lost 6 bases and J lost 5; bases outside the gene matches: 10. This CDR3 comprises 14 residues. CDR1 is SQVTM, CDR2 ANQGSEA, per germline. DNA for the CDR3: TGCAGCGTCGTACAGGGGGCGCAGGATTATGGCTACACCTTC. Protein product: CSVVQGAQDYGYTF.

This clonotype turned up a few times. The CDR3 DNA reads as TGTGCCAGCTCACCATGGGCGAGCACCGGGGAGCTGTTTTTT. Protein sequence: CASSPWASTGELFF. The chain carries TRBV18 and TRBJ2-2, with D unclear. Looked up from germline, CDR1 is KGHSH and CDR2 is LQKENI. The CDR3 is made up of 14 amino acids. Trimming removed 2 bases at V and 4 bases at J, with 8 bases between.

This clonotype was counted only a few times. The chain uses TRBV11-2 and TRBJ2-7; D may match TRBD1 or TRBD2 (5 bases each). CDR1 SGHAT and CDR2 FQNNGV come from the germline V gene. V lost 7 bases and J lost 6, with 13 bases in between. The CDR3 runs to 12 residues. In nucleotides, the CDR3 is TGTGCCAGCACCTCGACAGAGGGCGAGCAGTACTTC. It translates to CASTSTEGEQYF. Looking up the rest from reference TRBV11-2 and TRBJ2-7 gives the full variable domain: EAGVAQSPRYKIIEKRQSVAFWCNPISGHATLYWYQQILGQGPKLLIQFQNNGVVDDSQLPKDRFSAERLKGVDSTLKIQPAKLEDSAVYLCASTSTEGEQYFGPGTRLTVT.

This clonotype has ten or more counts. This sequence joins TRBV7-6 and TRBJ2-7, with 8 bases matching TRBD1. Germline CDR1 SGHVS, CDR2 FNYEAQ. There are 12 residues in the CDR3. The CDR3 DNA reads TGTGTACGTCCAGGGGGCGAGTACGAGCAGTACTTC. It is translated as CVRPGGEYEQYF. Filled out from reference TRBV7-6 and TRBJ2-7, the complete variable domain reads GAGVSQSPRYKVTKRGQDVALRCDPISGHVSLYWYRQALGQGPEFLTYFNYEAQQDKSGLPNDRFSAERPEGSISTLTIQRTEQRDSAMYRCVRPGGEYEQYFGPGTRLTVT.

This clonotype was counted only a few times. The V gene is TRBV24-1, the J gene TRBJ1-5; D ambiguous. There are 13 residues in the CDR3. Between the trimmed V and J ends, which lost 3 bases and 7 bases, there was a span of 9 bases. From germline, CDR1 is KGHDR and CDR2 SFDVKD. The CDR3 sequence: CATSDPPWQPQHF. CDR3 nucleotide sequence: TGTGCCACCAGTGATCCCCCTTGGCAGCCCCAGCATTTT.

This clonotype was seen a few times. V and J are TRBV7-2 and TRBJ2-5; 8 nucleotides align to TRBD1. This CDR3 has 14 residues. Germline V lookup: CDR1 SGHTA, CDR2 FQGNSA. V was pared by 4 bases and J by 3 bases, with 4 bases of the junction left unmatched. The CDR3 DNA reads TGTGCCAGCAGCTCCGGACAGGGAAAAGAGACCCAGTACTTC. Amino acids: CASSSGQGKETQYF.

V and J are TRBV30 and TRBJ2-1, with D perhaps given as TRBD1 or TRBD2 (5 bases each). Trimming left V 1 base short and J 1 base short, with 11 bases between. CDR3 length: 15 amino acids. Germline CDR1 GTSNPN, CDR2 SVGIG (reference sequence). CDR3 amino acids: CAWSGGPGSYNEQFF. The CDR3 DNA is TGTGCCTGGAGTGGGGGACCGGGATCCTACAATGAGCAGTTCTTC. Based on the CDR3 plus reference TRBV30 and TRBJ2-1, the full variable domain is SQTIHQWPATLVQPVGSPLSLECTVEGTSNPNLYWYRQAAGRGLQLLFYSVGIGQISSEVPQNLSASRPQDRQFILSSKKLLLSDSGFYLCAWSGGPGSYNEQFFGPGTRLTVL.

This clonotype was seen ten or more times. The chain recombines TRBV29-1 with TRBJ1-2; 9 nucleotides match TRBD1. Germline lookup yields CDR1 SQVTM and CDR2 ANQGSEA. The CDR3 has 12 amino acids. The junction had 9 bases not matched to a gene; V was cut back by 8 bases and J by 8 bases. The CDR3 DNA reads TGCAGCCTGGGGACAGGGAATGGGGGCTACACCTTC. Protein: CSLGTGNGGYTF.

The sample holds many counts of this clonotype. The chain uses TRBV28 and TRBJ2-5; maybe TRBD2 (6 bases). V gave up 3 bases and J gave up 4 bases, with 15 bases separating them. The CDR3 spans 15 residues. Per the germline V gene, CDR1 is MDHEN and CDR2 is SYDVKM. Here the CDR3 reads CASSLDSLGGETQYF. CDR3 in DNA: TGTGCCAGCAGTTTGGATAGCCTGGGAGGAGAGACCCAGTACTTC.

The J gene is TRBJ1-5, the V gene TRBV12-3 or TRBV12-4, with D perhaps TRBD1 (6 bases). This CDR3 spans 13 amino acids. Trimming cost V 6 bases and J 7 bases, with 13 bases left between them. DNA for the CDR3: TGTGCCAGCAGCCAAACAGGGAACCAGCCCCAGCATTTT. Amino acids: CASSQTGNQPQHF.

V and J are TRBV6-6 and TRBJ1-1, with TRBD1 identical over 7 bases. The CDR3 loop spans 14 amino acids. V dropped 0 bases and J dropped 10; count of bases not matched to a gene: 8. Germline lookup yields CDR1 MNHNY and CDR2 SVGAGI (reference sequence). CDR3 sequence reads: CASSYSQKGARAFF. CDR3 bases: TGTGCCAGCAGTTACTCACAGAAGGGGGCGAGAGCTTTCTTT.

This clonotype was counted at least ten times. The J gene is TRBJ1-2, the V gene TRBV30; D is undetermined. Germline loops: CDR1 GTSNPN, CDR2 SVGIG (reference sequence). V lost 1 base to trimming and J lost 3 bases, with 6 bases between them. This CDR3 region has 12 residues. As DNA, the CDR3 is TGTGCCTGGAGTGGTCAGTACTATGGCTACACCTTC. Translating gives CAWSGQYYGYTF.

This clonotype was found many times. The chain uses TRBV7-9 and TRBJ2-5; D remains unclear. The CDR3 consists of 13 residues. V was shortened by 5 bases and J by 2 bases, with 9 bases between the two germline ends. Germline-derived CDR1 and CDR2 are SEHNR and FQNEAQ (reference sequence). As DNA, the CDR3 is TGTGCCAGCAGCCAGACACCGCAAGAGACCCAGTACTTC. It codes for CASSQTPQETQYF.